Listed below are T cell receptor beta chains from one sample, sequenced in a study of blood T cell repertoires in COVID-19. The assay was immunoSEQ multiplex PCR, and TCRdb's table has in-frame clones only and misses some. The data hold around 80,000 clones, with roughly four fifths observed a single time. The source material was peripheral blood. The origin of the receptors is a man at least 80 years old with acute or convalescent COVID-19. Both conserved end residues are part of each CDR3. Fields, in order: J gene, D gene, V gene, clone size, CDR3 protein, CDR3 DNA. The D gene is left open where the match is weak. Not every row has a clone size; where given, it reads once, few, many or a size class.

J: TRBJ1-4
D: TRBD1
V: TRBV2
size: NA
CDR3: CASSEEGQGNEKLFF
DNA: TGTGCCAGCAGTGAAGAGGGACAGGGGAATGAAAAACTGTTTTTT

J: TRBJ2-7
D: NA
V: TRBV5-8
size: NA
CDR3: CASSSAGTSYEQYF
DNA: TGTGCCAGCAGCTCCGCAGGGACTTCCTACGAGCAGTACTTC

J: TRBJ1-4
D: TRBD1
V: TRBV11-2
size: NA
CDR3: CASSLPGQGTEKLFF
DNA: TGTGCCAGCAGCTTACCGGGACAGGGGACTGAAAAACTGTTTTTT

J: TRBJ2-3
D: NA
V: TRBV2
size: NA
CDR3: CASRVGQTGTDTQYF
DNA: TGTGCCAGCAGGGTCGGACAGACAGGCACAGATACGCAGTATTTT

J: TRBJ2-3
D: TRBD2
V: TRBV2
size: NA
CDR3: CASSDYPGLAGGPSTDTQYF
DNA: TGTGCCAGCAGTGACTACCCGGGACTAGCGGGGGGACCTAGCACAGATACGCAGTATTTT

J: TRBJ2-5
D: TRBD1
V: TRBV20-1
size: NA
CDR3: CSASVDRESETQYF
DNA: TGCAGTGCTAGTGTGGACAGGGAGTCGGAGACCCAGTACTTC

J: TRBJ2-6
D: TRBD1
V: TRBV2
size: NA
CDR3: CASSPGQGNPGANVLTF
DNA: TGTGCCAGCAGTCCGGGACAGGGAAATCCTGGGGCCAACGTCCTGACTTTC

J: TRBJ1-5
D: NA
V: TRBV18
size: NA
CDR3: CASSTGNQPQHF
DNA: TGTGCCAGCTCAACAGGGAATCAGCCCCAGCATTTT

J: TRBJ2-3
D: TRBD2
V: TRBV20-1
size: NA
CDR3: CSASSTSGGALLTDTQYF
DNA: TGCAGTGCTAGTTCCACTAGCGGGGGGGCTCTTTTGACAGATACGCAGTATTTT

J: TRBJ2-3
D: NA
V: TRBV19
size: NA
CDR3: CASSWAGGTDTQYF
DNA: TGTGCCAGTAGTTGGGCAGGGGGCACAGATACGCAGTATTTT

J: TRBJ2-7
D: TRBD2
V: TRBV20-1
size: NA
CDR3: CSASSSGPPYEQYF
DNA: TGCAGTGCTAGTAGTAGCGGGCCTCCCTACGAGCAGTACTTC

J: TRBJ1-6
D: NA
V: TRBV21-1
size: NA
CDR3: CASSKVDILGSYNSPLHF
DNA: TGTGCCAGCAGCAAAGTTGACATCTTGGGCTCCTATAATTCACCCCTCCACTTT

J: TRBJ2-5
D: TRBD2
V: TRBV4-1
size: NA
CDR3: CASSLGLAGILETQYF
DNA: TGCGCCAGCAGCCTTGGACTAGCGGGGATTCTTGAGACCCAGTACTTC

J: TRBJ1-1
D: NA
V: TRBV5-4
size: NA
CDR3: CASSPPSGTEAFF
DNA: TGTGCCAGCAGCCCGCCATCCGGGACTGAAGCTTTCTTT

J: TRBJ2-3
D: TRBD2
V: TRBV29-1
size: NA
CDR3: CSVDRDSRGGGTDTQYF
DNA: TGCAGCGTTGACCGGGACTCGCGGGGGGGCGGGACAGATACGCAGTATTTT

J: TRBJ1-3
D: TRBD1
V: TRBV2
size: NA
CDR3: CASSRGQLPGNTIYF
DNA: TGTGCCAGCAGCAGGGGACAGCTACCTGGAAACACCATATATTTT

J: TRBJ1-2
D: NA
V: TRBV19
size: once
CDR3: CASSIPPYGYTF
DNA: TGTGCCAGTAGTATCCCTCCGTATGGCTACACCTTC

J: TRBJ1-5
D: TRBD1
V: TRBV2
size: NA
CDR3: CASSGFGRGLEQPQHF
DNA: TGTGCCAGCAGTGGTTTCGGCAGGGGGCTCGAACAGCCCCAGCATTTT

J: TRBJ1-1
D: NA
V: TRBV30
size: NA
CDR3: CAWSLGHQNTEAFF
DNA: TGTGCCTGGAGTCTAGGACACCAGAACACTGAAGCTTTCTTT

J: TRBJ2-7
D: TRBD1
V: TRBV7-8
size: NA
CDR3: CASSLPDPGQGAAEQYF
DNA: TGTGCCAGCAGCTTACCGGACCCGGGACAGGGGGCTGCCGAGCAGTACTTC

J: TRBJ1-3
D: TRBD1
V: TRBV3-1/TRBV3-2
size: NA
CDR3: CASSPDRVGGNTIYF
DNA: TGTGCCAGCAGCCCTGACAGGGTAGGAGGAAACACCATATATTTT

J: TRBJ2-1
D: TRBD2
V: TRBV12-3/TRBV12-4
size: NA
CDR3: CASSPGGFRFF
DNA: TGTGCCAGCAGCCCCGGGGGGTTTAGGTTCTTC

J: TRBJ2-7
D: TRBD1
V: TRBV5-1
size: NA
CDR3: CASSLQDRAYEQYF
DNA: TGCGCCAGCAGCTTGCAAGACAGGGCCTACGAGCAGTACTTC

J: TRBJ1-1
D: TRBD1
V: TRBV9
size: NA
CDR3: CASSPDRGRIWTEAFF
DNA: TGTGCCAGCAGCCCGGACAGGGGGCGAATCTGGACTGAAGCTTTCTTT

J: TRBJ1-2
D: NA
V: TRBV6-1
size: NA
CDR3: CASSEMGVGGYGYTF
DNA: TGTGCCAGCAGTGAAATGGGGGTAGGGGGCTATGGCTACACCTTC

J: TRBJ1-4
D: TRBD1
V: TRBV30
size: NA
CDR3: CAWSGYLGQGDSTNEKLFF
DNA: TGTGCCTGGAGTGGGTACCTGGGACAGGGGGACAGTACTAATGAAAAACTGTTTTTT

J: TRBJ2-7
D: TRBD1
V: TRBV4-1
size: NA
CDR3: CASSPRDRNEQYF
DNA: TGCGCCAGCAGCCCCCGGGACAGAAACGAGCAGTACTTC

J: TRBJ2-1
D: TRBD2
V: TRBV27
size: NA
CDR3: CASSLQRGYNEQFF
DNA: TGTGCCAGCAGTTTGCAGCGGGGGTACAATGAGCAGTTCTTC

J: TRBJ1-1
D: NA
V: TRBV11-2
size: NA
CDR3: CASSPSRGGYEAFF
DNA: TGTGCCAGCAGCCCCTCAAGAGGAGGATACGAAGCTTTCTTT

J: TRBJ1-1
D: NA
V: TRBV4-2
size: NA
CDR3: CASSQDFTGDTEAFF
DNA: TGTGCCAGCAGCCAAGATTTTACGGGTGACACTGAAGCTTTCTTT

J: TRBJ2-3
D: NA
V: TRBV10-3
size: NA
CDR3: CASGRAGSTDTQYF
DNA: TGTGCCTCAGGCAGGGCGGGGAGTACAGATACGCAGTATTTT

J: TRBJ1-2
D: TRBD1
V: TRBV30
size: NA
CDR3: CAWSPGTGHGYTF
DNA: TGTGCCTGGAGTCCCGGGACAGGCCACGGCTACACCTTC

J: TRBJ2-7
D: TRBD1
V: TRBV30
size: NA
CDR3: CAWSASGQGIYEQYF
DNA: TGTGCCTGGAGTGCCTCGGGACAGGGCATTTACGAGCAGTACTTC

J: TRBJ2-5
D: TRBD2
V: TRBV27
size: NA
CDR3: CASSPRDYRGGTQYF
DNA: TGTGCCAGCAGTCCACGGGACTACCGCGGCGGGACCCAGTACTTC

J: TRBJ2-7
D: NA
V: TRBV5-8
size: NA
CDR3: CASSPPRNEQYF
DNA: TGTGCCAGCAGCCCGCCCAGGAACGAGCAGTACTTC

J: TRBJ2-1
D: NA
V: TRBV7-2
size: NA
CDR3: CASSVDSNYNEQFF
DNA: TGTGCCAGCAGCGTCGACAGCAACTACAATGAGCAGTTCTTC

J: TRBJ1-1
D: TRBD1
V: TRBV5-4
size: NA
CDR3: CASSQRQGTMNTEAFF
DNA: TGTGCCAGCAGCCAAAGACAGGGAACCATGAACACTGAAGCTTTCTTT